This passage covers 8 T cell receptor beta chains from one sample sequenced in a study of CD8 T cells in Susac syndrome. Reverse transcription used about 0.45 to 1 ug RNA and random hexamers. TCRdb passed the immunoSEQ multiplex PCR reads through MiXCR, listing each CDR3 protein once. The sample contains roughly 150,000 distinct CDR3 sequences, approximately 96% of which appear only once. What was sequenced was CD4+ T cells from PBMCs. Receptor source: a human donor with Susac syndrome.

The chain is built from TRBV28 and TRBJ2-1, with D uncertain. CDR3 length: 12 residues. Germline CDR1 and CDR2: MDHEN and SYDVKM. The V end lost 9 bases, the J end lost 9 bases, and 15 bases lay between the germline ends. The CDR3: CASRAEFSEQFF. The CDR3 DNA follows: TGTGCCAGTCGGGCGGAGTTTTCTGAGCAGTTCTTC.

V gene TRBV4-1 combines with J gene TRBJ2-5; 11 bases align to TRBD2. The V gene's germline CDR1 is MGHRA and CDR2 YSYEKL. The CDR3 is made up of 15 amino acids. With 1 base clipped from V and 3 bases from J, the junction kept 1 base outside the gene matches. Here the CDR3 reads CASSQVLAGEETQYF. The DNA of the CDR3 is TGCGCCAGCAGCCAAGTACTAGCGGGGGAAGAGACCCAGTACTTC.

The J gene is TRBJ1-2, the V gene TRBV29-1; D unclear. The ends were cut back, 5 bases at V and 4 bases at J, with 17 bases in the middle. Germline V gives CDR1 SQVTM, CDR2 ANQGSEA. This CDR3 comprises 14 residues. This chain's CDR3 is CSVTPSRQIYGYTF. CDR3 DNA: TGCAGCGTTACACCCTCAAGACAAATCTATGGCTACACCTTC.

The J gene is TRBJ2-5, the V gene TRBV5-1; possibly TRBD1 for D (5 bases). The V gene lost 4 bases and the J gene lost 1 base, with 14 bases spanning the gap. The CDR3 is made up of 15 amino acids. From germline, CDR1 is SGHRS and CDR2 YFSETQ. The CDR3 loop reads CASSHRVTGQETQYF. The CDR3 nucleotides are TGCGCCAGCAGCCACCGGGTCACAGGCCAAGAGACCCAGTACTTC.

This CDR3 is CASSQGGSYNSPLHF. The CDR3 coding sequence is TGTGCCAGCAGCCAAGGGGGCTCCTATAATTCACCCCTCCACTTT. V is TRBV3-1 and J is TRBJ1-6, with D unresolved. V was shortened by 1 base and J by 0 bases, with 4 bases between the two germline ends. From germline, CDR1 is LGHDT and CDR2 YNNKEL (reference sequence). The CDR3 loop spans 15 amino acids.

The J gene is TRBJ2-7, the V gene TRBV14; TRBD1 matches at 10 bases. The CDR3 is 17 amino acids. Germline loops: CDR1 SGHDN, CDR2 FVKESK. V dropped 0 bases and J dropped 3; count of bases not matched to a gene: 8. As DNA, the CDR3 is TGTGCCAGCAGCCAAGATCTCGGGGACAGGGGTTTCTACGAGCAGTACTTC. Protein sequence: CASSQDLGDRGFYEQYF.

The gene calls are TRBV11-2 and TRBJ2-7; 8 nucleotides align to TRBD1. Per the germline V gene, CDR1 is SGHAT and CDR2 is FQNNGV. This CDR3 is 16 amino acids long. Trimming at V came to 4 bases and at J to 4 bases, leaving 12 bases not matched to a gene. CDR3 residues: CASSWGQAVHPYEQYF. In nucleotides, the CDR3 is TGTGCCAGCAGCTGGGGACAGGCAGTCCACCCTTACGAGCAGTACTTC.

The chain carries TRBV3-1 and TRBJ2-7, with 7 bases fitting TRBD1. J lost 6 bases, V lost 4 bases, and 12 bases had no gene match. This CDR3 region has 15 residues. Germline V gene data show CDR1 as LGHDT and CDR2 as YNNKEL (reference sequence). CDR3 amino acids: CASSPPTGTAGEQYF. The DNA for the CDR3 is TGTGCCAGCAGCCCGCCCACAGGGACAGCAGGCGAGCAGTACTTC.